This T cell receptor (beta chain) was captured in a study of T cell responses to AZD1222 COVID-19 vaccine. Study conclusions and caveats: Within unmutated variant regions lay the reported targets of nearly half of spike-specific TCRs.

CDR3 length equals 17 residues. The V gene's germline CDR1 is LNHNV and CDR2 YYDKDF (reference sequence). The ends lost 0 bases at V and 5 bases at J; junction bases unmatched: 6. On this clone itself: Its antigen remains unknown.

Assay used: immunoSEQ multiplex PCR; TCRdb lists only in-frame clones, some missing. The sample lists about 150,000 clones; about 93% were seen once. The sequenced sample was peripheral blood, obtained on day 0 of AZD1222 vaccination. This receptor was identified in an adult in good health. V gene TRBV15 combines with J gene TRBJ1-5, with TRBD1 matching 11 bases. The CDR3 bases are TGTGCCACCAGCAGAGATCCTTGGGGACAGGGGGATCAGCCCCAGCATTTT. Its translation is CATSRDPWGQGDQPQHF. The full variable domain, in which reference TRBV15 and TRBJ1-5 provide the parts outside the CDR3, is DAMVIQNPRYQVTQFGKPVTLSCSQTLNHNVMYWYQQKSSQAPKLLFHYYDKDFNNEADTPDNFQSRRPNTSFCFLDIRSPGLGDTAMYLCATSRDPWGQGDQPQHFGDGTRLSIL.